These T cell receptor beta chains were read from a single sample in a study of beta chain features in type 1 diabetes. Produced via immunoSEQ multiplex PCR; TCRdb's table is partial and in-frame only. The sample includes under 200,000 clones, 8% to 9.5% of them seen just once. Sequencing was carried out using central memory CD4+ T cells from blood. These receptors all come from a woman aged 18-29 years with type 1 diabetes. The CDR3 runs from the conserved cysteine through the conserved F or W. A D gene is named only where the DNA matches it firmly. A clone size is listed for some rows: how often the clone was seen (once, few, many), or a class if it is expanded.

j_gene: TRBJ2-5
len: 14
d_gene: .
v_gene: TRBV15
abundance: many
CDR3aa: CATSRTYIQETQYF
CDR3nt: TGTGCCACCAGCAGAACATACATACAAGAGACCCAGTACTTC

j_gene: TRBJ2-3
len: 12
d_gene: .
v_gene: TRBV18
abundance: .
CDR3aa: CASSPYTDTQYF
CDR3nt: TGTGCCAGCTCACCTTACACAGATACGCAGTATTTT

j_gene: TRBJ1-6
len: 12
d_gene: .
v_gene: TRBV27
abundance: few
CDR3aa: CASRNGLLALHF
CDR3nt: TGTGCCAGCAGGAACGGTCTCCTGGCCCTCCACTTT

j_gene: TRBJ2-7
len: 14
d_gene: TRBD2
v_gene: TRBV29-1
abundance: few
CDR3aa: CSVSLTSGSYEQYF
CDR3nt: TGCAGCGTTTCCCTGACTAGCGGGAGTTACGAGCAGTACTTC

j_gene: TRBJ2-7
len: 15
d_gene: .
v_gene: TRBV5-1
abundance: .
CDR3aa: CASMEGGHPIYEQYF
CDR3nt: TGCGCCAGCATGGAGGGAGGCCATCCCATTTACGAGCAGTACTTC

j_gene: TRBJ1-2
len: 14
d_gene: .
v_gene: TRBV5-4
abundance: few
CDR3aa: CASSLEGVGYGYTF
CDR3nt: TGTGCCAGCAGCTTGGAGGGGGTCGGCTATGGCTACACCTTC

j_gene: TRBJ2-1
len: 16
d_gene: .
v_gene: TRBV29-1
abundance: .
CDR3aa: CSVGGQASGYYNEQFF
CDR3nt: TGCAGCGTTGGAGGACAGGCTAGCGGGTACTACAATGAGCAGTTCTTC

j_gene: TRBJ1-5
len: 12
d_gene: .
v_gene: TRBV18
abundance: .
CDR3aa: CASGGGNQPQHF
CDR3nt: TGTGCCTCCGGTGGCGGGAATCAGCCCCAGCATTTT

j_gene: TRBJ1-5
len: 15
d_gene: .
v_gene: TRBV5-6
abundance: .
CDR3aa: CASSLGGFGNQPQHF
CDR3nt: TGTGCCAGCAGCTTGGGCGGGTTTGGCAATCAGCCCCAGCATTTT

j_gene: TRBJ2-2
len: 14
d_gene: TRBD2
v_gene: TRBV6-5
abundance: few
CDR3aa: CASMTSGNTGELFF
CDR3nt: TGTGCCAGCATGACTAGCGGGAACACCGGGGAGCTGTTTTTT

j_gene: TRBJ2-7
len: 13
d_gene: TRBD1
v_gene: TRBV6-5
abundance: few
CDR3aa: CASIPGQGAEQYF
CDR3nt: TGTGCCAGCATTCCGGGACAGGGGGCAGAGCAGTACTTC

j_gene: TRBJ2-5
len: 14
d_gene: .
v_gene: TRBV7-2
abundance: few
CDR3aa: CASSKQGTQETQYF
CDR3nt: TGTGCCAGCAGCAAACAGGGAACCCAAGAGACCCAGTACTTC

j_gene: TRBJ2-3
len: 15
d_gene: .
v_gene: TRBV5-1
abundance: .
CDR3aa: CASSSSVGASDTQYF
CDR3nt: TGCGCCAGCAGCTCTTCGGTTGGTGCATCAGATACGCAGTATTTT

j_gene: TRBJ2-2
len: 15
d_gene: TRBD1
v_gene: TRBV5-1
abundance: many
CDR3aa: CASSEQGERIGELFF
CDR3nt: TGCGCCAGCAGCGAACAGGGGGAGAGAATCGGGGAGCTGTTTTTT

j_gene: TRBJ2-5
len: 17
d_gene: TRBD2
v_gene: TRBV5-1
abundance: .
CDR3aa: CASSLGQTSGSGETQYF
CDR3nt: TGCGCCAGCAGCTTGGGACAGACTAGCGGGAGTGGGGAGACCCAGTACTTC

j_gene: TRBJ2-3
len: 14
d_gene: .
v_gene: TRBV14
abundance: .
CDR3aa: CASSRMGVGDTQYF
CDR3nt: TGTGCCAGCAGCCGGATGGGAGTTGGGGATACGCAGTATTTT

j_gene: TRBJ1-2
len: 13
d_gene: .
v_gene: TRBV30
abundance: .
CDR3aa: CAWSVSQDYGYTF
CDR3nt: TGTGCCTGGAGTGTATCCCAGGACTATGGCTACACCTTC

j_gene: TRBJ2-3
len: 17
d_gene: TRBD2
v_gene: TRBV9
abundance: .
CDR3aa: CASSVAPSSGSTDTQYF
CDR3nt: TGTGCCAGCAGCGTAGCCCCCTCTAGCGGGAGTACAGATACGCAGTATTTT

j_gene: TRBJ2-5
len: 14
d_gene: .
v_gene: TRBV25-1
abundance: .
CDR3aa: CASSEPQIQETQYF
CDR3nt: TGTGCCAGCAGTGAACCCCAGATCCAAGAGACCCAGTACTTC

j_gene: TRBJ1-2
len: 14
d_gene: .
v_gene: TRBV4-3
abundance: few
CDR3aa: CASSQAPRGYGYTF
CDR3nt: TGCGCCAGCAGCCAAGCCCCCAGGGGCTATGGCTACACCTTC

j_gene: TRBJ2-3
len: 14
d_gene: .
v_gene: TRBV4-2
abundance: .
CDR3aa: CASSQDLGQASQYF
CDR3nt: TGTGCCAGCAGCCAAGATCTAGGACAAGCGTCGCAGTATTTT

j_gene: TRBJ2-2
len: 16
d_gene: TRBD2
v_gene: TRBV11-2
abundance: .
CDR3aa: CASSPRAGGPSGELFF
CDR3nt: TGTGCCAGCAGCCCAAGGGCGGGAGGGCCAAGCGGGGAGCTGTTTTTT

j_gene: TRBJ2-1
len: 13
d_gene: TRBD2
v_gene: TRBV18
abundance: few
CDR3aa: CASSLAGSNEQFF
CDR3nt: TGTGCCAGCTCACTAGCGGGATCCAATGAGCAGTTCTTC

j_gene: TRBJ2-3
len: 12
d_gene: TRBD2
v_gene: TRBV27
abundance: few
CDR3aa: CASLTQRGTQYF
CDR3nt: TGTGCCAGCCTAACACAGCGGGGGACGCAGTATTTT